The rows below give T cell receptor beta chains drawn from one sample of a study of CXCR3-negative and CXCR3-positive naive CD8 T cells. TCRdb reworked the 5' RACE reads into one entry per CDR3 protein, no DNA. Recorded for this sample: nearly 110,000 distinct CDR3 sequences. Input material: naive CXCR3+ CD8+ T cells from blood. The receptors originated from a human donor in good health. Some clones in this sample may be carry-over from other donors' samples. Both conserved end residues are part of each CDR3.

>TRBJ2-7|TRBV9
CASSVKPTYEQYF
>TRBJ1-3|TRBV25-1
CASSVGQGRNTIYF
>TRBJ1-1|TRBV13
CASSFGGEVAFF
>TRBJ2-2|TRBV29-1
CSVEERRGTGTNTGELFF
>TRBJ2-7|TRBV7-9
CASSLGGTHEQYF
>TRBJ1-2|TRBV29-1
CSVEEGREHGYTF
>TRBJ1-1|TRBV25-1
CASSEAGEAFF
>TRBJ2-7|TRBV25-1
CASSDPVLAGDSYEQYF
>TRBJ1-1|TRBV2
CASSEALGLKTEAFF
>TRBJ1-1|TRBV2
CASSEGGQLQNTEAFF
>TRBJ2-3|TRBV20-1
CSARDFSGRLRTDTQYF
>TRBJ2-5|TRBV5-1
CASSLQGLDQYF
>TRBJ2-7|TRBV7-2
CASSATGGPIYEQYF
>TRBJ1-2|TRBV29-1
CSVEAPSQGNYGYTF
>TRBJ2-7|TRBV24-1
CATSDSGTREQYF
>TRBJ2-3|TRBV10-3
CAISGRLAGESDTQYF
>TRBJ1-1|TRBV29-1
CSVERDRGEAFF
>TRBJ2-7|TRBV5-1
CASSGGQGWLDHEQYF
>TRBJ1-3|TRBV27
CASRGVSGNTIYF
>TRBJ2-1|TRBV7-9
CASSLGSMVEQFF
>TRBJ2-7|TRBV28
CASRTTGDEQYF
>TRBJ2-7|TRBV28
CASRPDRDSYEQYF
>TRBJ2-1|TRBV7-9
CASSFGGLSSYNEQFF
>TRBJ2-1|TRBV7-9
CASSLGPYNEQFF
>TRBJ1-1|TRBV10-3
CAISQENTEAFF
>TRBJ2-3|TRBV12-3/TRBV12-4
CASAPPGTGPTDTQYF
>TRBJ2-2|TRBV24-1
CATEDTGELFF
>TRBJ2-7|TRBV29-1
CSVESMAGGPLNEQYF
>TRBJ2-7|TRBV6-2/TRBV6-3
CASSYSGLESYEQYF
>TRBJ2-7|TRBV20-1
CSARGYGGAGGLSEQYF
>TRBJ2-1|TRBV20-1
CSAEQPQSNSYNEQFF
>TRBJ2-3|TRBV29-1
CSVSGLAGERTDTQYF
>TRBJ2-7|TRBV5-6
CASSLELAKNEQYF
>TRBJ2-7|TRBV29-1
CSVEGYRGYEQYF
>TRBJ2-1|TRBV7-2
CASSSAGGGILNEQFF
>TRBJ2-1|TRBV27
CASSLSGDRYNEQFF
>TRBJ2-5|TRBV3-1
CASTRLAGNQETQYF
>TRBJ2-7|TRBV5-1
CASSLAGGGTYEQYF
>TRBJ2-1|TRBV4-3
CASSPGESSYNEQFF
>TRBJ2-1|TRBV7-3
CASSLDGIEQFF
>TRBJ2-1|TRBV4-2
CASSQDRGSSYNEQFF
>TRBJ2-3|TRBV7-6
CASSATSGGLQFSDTQYF
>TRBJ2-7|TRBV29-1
CSGQQGSYEQYF
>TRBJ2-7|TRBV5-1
CASRSEASLLEQYF
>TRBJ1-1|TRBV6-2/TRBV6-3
CASTDLPTEAFF
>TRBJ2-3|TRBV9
CASSVGGADTDTQYF
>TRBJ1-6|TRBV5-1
CASSPRGSSPLHF
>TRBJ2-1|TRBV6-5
CASSSTSGGAGGNEQFF
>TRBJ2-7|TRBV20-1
CSATSESYYEQYF
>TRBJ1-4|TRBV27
CASSLQGDEKLFF
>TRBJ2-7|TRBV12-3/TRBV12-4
CASSGTLDPYEQYF
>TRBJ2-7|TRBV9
CASSVGGSGPYEQYF
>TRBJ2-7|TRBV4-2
CASSHSGTSGNEQYF
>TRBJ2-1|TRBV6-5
CASLSGTGDYNEQFF
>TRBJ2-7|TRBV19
CASSTTGTGTYEQYF
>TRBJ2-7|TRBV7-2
CASSLRDTISYEQYF